Included here is one T cell receptor (beta chain) sequence, with context. Its binding antigen is unknown. No base qualities exist here, and no much larger clone lies one base off it. The cohort comprised 550 to 700 healthy bone marrow donors. At the time of sampling, every cohort member was nominally healthy, though immune exposures that went unrecorded were likely present. The donor was CMV seropositive and was included in the group of approximately 310 seropositive cohort members. A peripheral blood sample was provided by each donor, and peripheral blood mononuclear cells were used for TCR beta sequencing. Genomic DNA was extracted from the blood cell samples with the Qiagen DNeasy Blood Extraction Kit. The data were obtained in a study of cytomegalovirus exposure and HLA in healthy donors (TCRdb year 2017). Some background on the complete study: An earlier analysis of some 620 of the donors reported 276 Gb of sequence data and roughly 120 million unique TCR beta sequences obtained from approximately 180 million T cells. Approximately 300 gigabases of sequencing data and 70 million to 95 million unique TCR sequences made up an early release that covered under 750 HLA-typed donors. The genetic ancestry cluster associated with self-reported Caucasian donors included about 81% of the 398 genotyped donors. The study was designed to test whether signatures of past pathogen exposure could be identified by cataloging public T cell receptors. The study profiled the T cell repertoires of approximately 700 subjects by immunosequencing and related them to cytomegalovirus serostatus. Along with the roughly 700-subject first cohort, a separate validation cohort of over 90 different subjects was used. To predict cytomegalovirus infection status, the study brought together high-throughput TCR immunosequencing, statistical association of individual TCRs with disease status, and machine learning. A later analysis re-analyzed previously published TCR beta repertoires from 666 donors and added high-resolution HLA genotyping to study TCR occurrence patterns. Rather than drawing on any new phenotypic data, the later analysis identified candidate immune exposures from TCR beta sequences and the way those sequences occurred across donors. In an earlier analysis of several hundred of the donors, high-throughput TCR beta sequencing was used to judge whether each TCR beta V gene segment behaved as functional or pseudogenic. Alongside the repertoire data, information on donor age, sex, ethnicity and CMV serostatus was compiled. In a later genetic analysis, genome-wide SNP genotypes for about three fifths of the 666 donors were used, and that subset was treated as a discovery cohort. Every discovery cohort repertoire had been produced on one sequencing platform. Class I and class II HLA loci were covered by the typing at four-digit resolution. The number of donors typed differed by locus, with about 620-630 for A, B, C, DRB1 and DQB1, roughly 520 for DQA1, approximately 570 for DPA1, and approximately 470 for DPB1. Several DR-DQ haplotypes were handled as single units for association and clustering because linkage in the cohort was strong. Among 398 genotyped donors of the cohort, an average of around 250,000 unique TCR beta nucleotide sequences was sequenced per donor, of which approximately 19% were non-productive. Broad study findings and their caveats: A total of fewer than 200 TCR beta chains were listed by the study as associated with cytomegalovirus. This cohort had only TCR beta chains sequenced, and the lack of alpha or paired-chain data limited which features could be detected. The 87-base-pair reads could not distinguish some IMGT-functional V segments, including TRBV6-2 and TRBV6-3, so those segments were excluded. A further reported finding was that TCR beta sequences accurately predicted the HLA-A and HLA-B alleles for most subjects in the first cohort. In a later analysis, several top co-occurrence clusters were reported to appear linked to parvovirus B19, influenza, CMV and Epstein-Barr virus. In an earlier analysis of approximately 600 of the donors, most TCR beta V segments were observed in productive rearrangements about 90% or about 30% of the time, broadly matching IMGT annotations. Sequencing depth was assumed to be roughly uniform across donors in the presence/absence analyses, though that assumption may not hold. A few of the identified cytomegalovirus-associated TCR beta chains were confirmed in vitro to be specific for cytomegalovirus antigens. In a later analysis, HLA-associated TCR beta chains were found to be more clonally expanded and to have lower generation probabilities than equally common non-associated chains. A later analysis found that most CMV-associated TCR beta chains appeared HLA-restricted, with HLA associations seemingly driven largely by CMV exposure. Because counts were too low, more than 15 rarely observed V segments, including chromosome 9 orphons, were excluded from the earlier analysis of around 590 of the donors. A later analysis associated around 16,000 TCR beta sequences with specific HLA alleles at a false discovery rate of 0.05. According to the authors, the approach could potentially be generalized to other disease states and immunological phenotypes. A later analysis found that TCR association rates varied across HLA loci, with DRB1 alleles showing the most associated TCRs and HLA-C alleles the fewest. Linkage disequilibrium might explain the correlated functional status among segregating V segments, but an unknown experimental factor could not be excluded. According to a later genetic analysis, donors in an Asian-associated ancestry cluster had fewer N-insertions in productive TCRs than the approximately 700-donor mean. For the cohort, immune exposure information was limited to CMV serostatus. A cluster of highly shared sequence variants was judged likely to represent a technical artifact of the sequencing pipeline. Because HLA typing was unavailable for some donors at each locus, only the typed subset was used in association tests. When HLA alleles, especially DR and DQ, strongly co-occurred, TCR associations were difficult to assign to individual alleles. Most TCR sequences were seen in very few donors, while some public TCRs were found in many individuals. In a later genetic analysis, a missense DCLRE1C variant was associated with V-gene and J-gene trimming of TCR beta chains, and the association was replicated in an independent cohort. The classifier was reported to diagnose cytomegalovirus status with high specificity and sensitivity in both the original cohort and the validation cohort.

Measured from the cysteine to the phenylalanine, the CDR3 is 16 residues long. Just the 48-base CDR3 DNA is kept, in frame starting at base 1. V is cut back by 3 bases and J by 6 bases, with 11 bases in the junction unmatched. Taken from the germline V gene, the CDR1 and CDR2 loops are MGHRA and YSYEKL. The method was the immunoSEQ multiplex PCR assay. A mixture of 60 forward primers for TCR Vbeta segments and 13 reverse primers for TCR Jbeta segments was used in the multiplex PCR. The CDR3 region of rearranged TCR beta genes was amplified from genomic DNA by a multiplex PCR assay. Amplified TCR beta libraries were sequenced as 87-base-pair reads on the Illumina HiSeq System. Concerning the study's data processing: A later analysis counted approximately 76 million unique TCR beta chains across the 550 to 800 repertoires, and 9.5 million to 11 million of these chains were shared by at least two donors. Raw reads were error-corrected and collapsed into unique sequences by a nearest-neighbor algorithm in which closely related sequences were merged to remove PCR and sequencing errors. V, D and J gene segments were assigned by aligning CDR3 sequences to IMGT reference sequences. For a sequence to be retained, a match of at least six nucleotides was required to both a V gene segment and a J gene segment. Rearrangements were classified as productive when the CDR3 lacked stop codons and remained in frame with V and J, and all other rearrangements were classified as non-productive. Following IMGT convention, CDR3 was defined as the stretch from the second conserved V-encoded cysteine up to the conserved J-encoded phenylalanine. The earlier analysis of roughly 590 of the donors excluded sequences that lacked an unambiguous match to a single V gene segment. In an earlier analysis of some 590 of the donors, V segments were called functional above 56.7% productive rearrangements and were called segregating when the between-donor standard deviation exceeded 5%. A statistical classification framework was developed to diagnose cytomegalovirus status using the catalog of TCR beta chain sequences. V and J gene assignment, in a later analysis, came from comparing TCR nucleotide sequences with IMGT/GENE-DB human TR gene sequences. In a later analysis, CDR3 sequences and most-parsimonious VDJ recombination scenarios were assigned using the TCRdist pipeline. In a later analysis, every TCR beta chain was defined by the combination of its CDR3 amino acid sequence and its V-gene family, and reads without a unique V-gene family were dropped. A later analysis removed roughly 590 highly shared, low-generation-probability nucleotide sequences to deal with suspected cross-contamination and a sequencing artifact. In a later analysis, a clonal expansion index was calculated for each public chain from normalized within-repertoire ranks of inferred template counts. Generation probabilities in a later analysis came from a VDJ recombination model fitted to out-of-frame rearrangements, and those results were checked against IGoR. A later analysis scored TCR-TCR, TCR-HLA and TCR-CMV co-occurrence with hypergeometric tests, applying a repertoire-size bias correction to TCR pairs. To estimate false discovery rates, a later analysis permuted the HLA or CMV assignments 20 times. In a later analysis, co-occurring TCRs were grouped using DBSCAN, and TCRdist sequence similarity was added for clustering within HLA-allele-positive subsets. Repertoires with fewer than 30,000 or more than 120,000 public chains, plus five repertoires with anomalous nucleotide sharing, were excluded from co-occurrence clustering. The table comes from immuneACCESS by way of TCRdb, which keeps in-frame sequences with V and J called. Part of the clones is missing from these tables; in studies checked, under half for an unresolved V gene and the rest for unknown reasons. V, J and clone size are taken as reported in that table, and D and trimming were inferred from the DNA itself. Present in this sample are 250,000 or so clones, around 81% of which were seen just once. Clones ranked in the top ten supply 8% of the sample.

The chain couples TRBV4-1 to TRBJ1-5, and 7 junctional nucleotides match TRBD1. This clonotype originated in a woman aged 55-75 years in good health and CMV-seropositive. The sample consisted of PBMCs. The DNA is TGCGCCAGCAGCCAGGGTCCCGGGACAGTGACTCAGCCCCAGCATTTT. Its product reads: CASSQGPGTVTQPQHF.